This TCR beta chain was profiled in a study of CD8+CD57+ T cells in acquired aplastic anemia. For the study at large: Yields of DNA that came from sorted CD4+ and CD8+ cells averaged roughly 3.2 ug. Findings of the study overall: Common to patients and controls were 25 to 30 CD8+ CDR3 sequences.

Germline CDR1 and CDR2: SGDLS and YYNGEE. Trimming took 5 bases from V and 9 from J, leaving 15 bases between them. There are 14 residues in the CDR3. It was patients with CD8+CD57+ cell expansion by flow cytometry who were chosen for sequencing. The study sampled blood from patients who had received no therapy. Genomic DNA, the template, was used for profiling of the TCR beta VDJ and CDR3. TCRdb processed the reads anew with MiXCR; each CDR3 protein has one entry. The repertoire holds approximately 300,000 distinct CDR3 sequences, roughly 53% seen once, with roughly 1.2% in the top ten. A word on this clonotype: Its antigen is undetermined.

Material for sequencing was sorted CD4+, CD8+, or CD8+CD57+ T cells (not recorded which) from PBMCs. This clonotype was obtained from a human donor with aplastic anemia. The rearrangement uses TRBV9 and TRBJ1-6; the D gene is possibly TRBD1 (6 bases). The CDR3 loop is CASRRGEGGSPLHF. DNA of the CDR3: TGTGCCAGCAGGCGGGGGGAGGGGGGTTCACCCCTCCACTTT.